This is a list of T cell receptor beta chains from one sample in a study of blood T cell repertoires in COVID-19. The protocol was immunoSEQ multiplex PCR, while the TCRdb copy is restricted to in-frame clones and leaves out a portion. This sample yields fewer than 65,000 clones, of which roughly nine tenths are seen a single time; approximately 4.1% belongs to the top ten. The sample taken for sequencing was peripheral blood. The receptors shown here come from a man aged 45-60 years with acute or convalescent COVID-19. Both conserved end residues are trimmed from each CDR3.

V gene	CDR3 protein
TRBV6-5	ASRAGGNTGELF
TRBV12-5	ASGLGGWSSYEQY
TRBV2	ASRGDRGVQF
TRBV15	ATSRDGYSYEQY
TRBV6-5	ASIEGGLAGETQY
TRBV10-3	AISESTELEQF
TRBV27	ASSLLPGAGQF
TRBV18	ASSPQEGKYGYT
TRBV4-1	ASTGGRPHNEQF
TRBV10-2	ASRGGLAGLSYEQY
TRBV7-2	ASSLLHGRGEQF
TRBV29-1	SVEWEQGGRDTQY
TRBV10-3	ATRTGGQETQY
TRBV7-2	ASSRDSAGDEKLF
TRBV19	ASSIDGQDNQPQH
TRBV5-5	ASSFGTDNSPLH
TRBV30	AWSARTGVSPLH
TRBV21-1	ASSTRGEREGTDTQY